This T cell receptor beta chain was found in a study of shared clonotypes between healthy human individuals. Looking at the study overall: Donors consisted of two women and three men between 18 and 49.

Naivety among CD8 cells was defined by CD45RO negativity and positive CCR7 selection, thereby excluding terminally differentiated effector memory CD45RA+ cells. All the donors were Caucasian adults who lived in Nashville, Tennessee. This clone appeared a single time. Its antigen is still unknown. There are 13 residues in the CDR3. V was cut by 5 bases and J by 0 bases, with 8 bases left in between. Germline V gene data show CDR1 as PRHDT and CDR2 as FYEKMQ (reference sequence). TCRdb's table, derived via immunoSEQ multiplex PCR, lists solely in-frame clones and lacks some. The data contain approximately 2,200,000 clones, about 92% of them singletons. General study results and limits: Only blood was sampled, and tissue TCR repertoires likely differ from blood ones.

This TCR derives from a man younger than 35 in good health. Some clones in this sample may be carry-over from other donors' samples. The source material was naive CD8+ T cells from PBMCs. The chain couples TRBV13 to TRBJ2-7, with D possibly TRBD2 on 5 matching bases. The CDR3 sequence: CASSGEGSYEQYF. CDR3 nucleotides: TGTGCCAGCAGCGGAGAGGGCTCCTACGAGCAGTACTTC.